This record concerns one T cell receptor (beta chain) sequence. This specimen belongs to a study of T cell responses to AZD1222 COVID-19 vaccine. Trimming stripped 0 bases from V and 4 bases from J, with 16 bases between. Germline CDR1 SGDLS, CDR2 YYNGEE. The CDR3 is 16 residues long. Some clones are missing from TCRdb's copy, which holds only in-frame ones; the method was immunoSEQ multiplex PCR. The sample holds some 190,000 clones, approximately 94% seen once. This TCR was sampled from an adult who received the MenACWY meningococcal vaccine as a control. This specimen consisted of peripheral blood, obtained 28 days after the second dose of the MenACWY control vaccine. This sequence joins TRBV9 and TRBJ1-2; D gene ambiguous. Written as DNA, the CDR3 is TGTGCCAGCAGCGTAGAGGCGACGGCGGGCAGCTATGGCTACACCTTC. It codes for CASSVEATAGSYGYTF.